This is a list of T cell receptor beta chains from one sample in a study of T-cell reconstitution after alpha-beta-depleted transplantation in children. TCRdb re-called the PCR reads with MiXCR, one entry per CDR3 protein. In the table there are about a million distinct CDR3 sequences, roughly 29% of which are singletons. The material was PBMCs, mostly from graft donor cells, obtained 360 days after TCRalphabeta/CD19-depleted stem cell transplant. These receptors all stem from a boy under two years old who had a stem cell transplant for SCID, so the T cells may come from the graft donor. Each CDR3 is given with its conserved first and last residue. The D gene is left open where the match is weak. Clone size is stated in some rows and not others, as once, few, many or a class when expanded.

J gene: TRBJ2-1
D gene: NA
V gene: TRBV18
clone size: few
CDR3 DNA: TGTGCCAGCTCAGCCTATATTGAGCGGCAGTTCTTC
CDR3 protein: CASSAYIERQFF

J gene: TRBJ2-3
D gene: TRBD2
V gene: TRBV9
clone size: few
CDR3 DNA: TGTGCCAGCAGCGGAAAGGGGCTAGCGGGGGCAGATACGCAGTATTTT
CDR3 protein: CASSGKGLAGADTQYF

J gene: TRBJ2-1
D gene: NA
V gene: TRBV9
clone size: NA
CDR3 DNA: TGTGCCAGCAGCCCTCCGGGGGCCATTGGCTCCTACAATGAGCAGTTCTTC
CDR3 protein: CASSPPGAIGSYNEQFF

J gene: TRBJ1-6
D gene: NA
V gene: TRBV7-9
clone size: few
CDR3 DNA: TGTGCCAGCAGCTTCGGAATCCTAGATAATTCACCCCTCCACTTT
CDR3 protein: CASSFGILDNSPLHF

J gene: TRBJ1-1
D gene: NA
V gene: TRBV20-1
clone size: many
CDR3 DNA: TGCAGTGCTAGAGACGGGGCCGGCGTAGAAGCTTTCTTT
CDR3 protein: CSARDGAGVEAFF

J gene: TRBJ1-2
D gene: TRBD1
V gene: TRBV5-1
clone size: NA
CDR3 DNA: TGCGCCAGCAGCCGAACTGACAGGGGAAACTATGGCTACACCTTC
CDR3 protein: CASSRTDRGNYGYTF

J gene: TRBJ2-5
D gene: TRBD2
V gene: TRBV15
clone size: NA
CDR3 DNA: TGTGCCACCAGCAGACCTGGAGGACTAGCGGGGGAACAAGAGACCCAGTACTTC
CDR3 protein: CATSRPGGLAGEQETQYF

J gene: TRBJ2-7
D gene: NA
V gene: TRBV10-3
clone size: NA
CDR3 DNA: TGTGCCATCAGTTACGGGACAAATCCCTACGAGCAGTACTTC
CDR3 protein: CAISYGTNPYEQYF

J gene: TRBJ2-7
D gene: NA
V gene: TRBV20-1
clone size: NA
CDR3 DNA: TGCAGTGCTAGCGGGACCGGACTCTCCTACGAGCAGTACTTC
CDR3 protein: CSASGTGLSYEQYF

J gene: TRBJ1-1
D gene: NA
V gene: TRBV3-1
clone size: NA
CDR3 DNA: TGTGCCAGCAGCCAAGAACGCACGAAAGCTTTCTTT
CDR3 protein: CASSQERTKAFF

J gene: TRBJ1-1
D gene: NA
V gene: TRBV19
clone size: few
CDR3 DNA: TGTGCCAGTAGTATCCTACCGAACACTGAAGCTTTCTTT
CDR3 protein: CASSILPNTEAFF

J gene: TRBJ1-1
D gene: TRBD1
V gene: TRBV5-1
clone size: few
CDR3 DNA: TGCGCCAGCAGTCGGACAGGGGCTGAGAACACTGAAGCTTTCTTT
CDR3 protein: CASSRTGAENTEAFF

J gene: TRBJ1-6
D gene: NA
V gene: TRBV5-6
clone size: NA
CDR3 DNA: TGTGCCAGCAGCTATAGACAACTGAGCTCCTATAATTCACCCCTCCACTTT
CDR3 protein: CASSYRQLSSYNSPLHF

J gene: TRBJ1-3
D gene: NA
V gene: TRBV29-1
clone size: few
CDR3 DNA: TGCAGCGTTGGTCTTCGGGTCGGCGGTTCTGGAAACACCATATATTTT
CDR3 protein: CSVGLRVGGSGNTIYF

J gene: TRBJ2-2
D gene: TRBD1
V gene: TRBV5-1
clone size: NA
CDR3 DNA: TGCGCCAGCAGCTCGACACCTAGACAGGGAGCCGGGGAGCTGTTTTTT
CDR3 protein: CASSSTPRQGAGELFF

J gene: TRBJ2-1
D gene: NA
V gene: TRBV7-9
clone size: NA
CDR3 DNA: TGTGCCAGCAGTTCAGGACCGGGATGCAATGAGCAGTTCTTC
CDR3 protein: CASSSGPGCNEQFF

J gene: TRBJ2-7
D gene: NA
V gene: TRBV13
clone size: NA
CDR3 DNA: TGTGCCAGCAGCGCCGCACAGGGATGGTCCCCAAGCGAGCAGTACTTC
CDR3 protein: CASSAAQGWSPSEQYF

J gene: TRBJ2-3
D gene: NA
V gene: TRBV24-1
clone size: few
CDR3 DNA: TGTGCCACCAGTTCTGAGGGGAAAGTTACGCAGTATTTT
CDR3 protein: CATSSEGKVTQYF

J gene: TRBJ2-1
D gene: NA
V gene: TRBV9
clone size: few
CDR3 DNA: TGTGCCAGCAGCGTAGAAGGAGGGCAATACAATGAGCAGTTCTTC
CDR3 protein: CASSVEGGQYNEQFF

J gene: TRBJ2-7
D gene: NA
V gene: TRBV6-5
clone size: NA
CDR3 DNA: TGTGCCAGCAGTTACGGAGGGGCGGTAGACGAGCAGTACTTC
CDR3 protein: CASSYGGAVDEQYF

J gene: TRBJ2-5
D gene: NA
V gene: TRBV20-1
clone size: few
CDR3 DNA: TGCAGTGCAACCTGGGGGTTGGGAGAGACCCAGTACTTC
CDR3 protein: CSATWGLGETQYF

J gene: TRBJ2-5
D gene: NA
V gene: TRBV4-3
clone size: NA
CDR3 DNA: TGCGCCAGCAGCTCCGGGACATATCAAGAGACCCAGTACTTC
CDR3 protein: CASSSGTYQETQYF

J gene: TRBJ2-4
D gene: NA
V gene: TRBV9
clone size: few
CDR3 DNA: TGTGCCAGCAGCGTAAGGCCCACGGCAGCCAAAAACATTCAGTACTTC
CDR3 protein: CASSVRPTAAKNIQYF

J gene: TRBJ1-2
D gene: TRBD1
V gene: TRBV5-5
clone size: NA
CDR3 DNA: TGTGCCAGCAGCTTGGGGGACAGCGTGTATGGCTACACCTTC
CDR3 protein: CASSLGDSVYGYTF

J gene: TRBJ2-2
D gene: TRBD1
V gene: TRBV15
clone size: NA
CDR3 DNA: TGTGCCACCAGCATTTTAGGGGGCGGGTCGAACACCGGGGAGCTGTTTTTT
CDR3 protein: CATSILGGGSNTGELFF

J gene: TRBJ2-1
D gene: NA
V gene: TRBV24-1
clone size: NA
CDR3 DNA: TGTGCCACCAGTGACTCCAGAGGGGTAGATCCCCGCAATGAGCAGTTCTTC
CDR3 protein: CATSDSRGVDPRNEQFF

J gene: TRBJ1-4
D gene: NA
V gene: TRBV5-1
clone size: NA
CDR3 DNA: TGCGCCAGCAGCTCAAGGTTGGGGTCGGGTGAAAAACTGTTTTTT
CDR3 protein: CASSSRLGSGEKLFF